These 32 T cell receptor beta chains share one sample of origin, sequenced in a study of human T cells and chemical hapten exposure. TCRdb reanalysed the RACE reads using MiXCR and keeps one entry per CDR3 protein. The sample carries roughly 120,000 distinct CDR3 sequences, 9.2% recorded once. Documented time point: patch test 2, 6 weeks after DPC sensitization. The treatment: therapeutic diphenylcyclopropenone sensitization with weekly scalp DPC. This sample comprised whole blood, obtained in connection with sensitization to the hapten diphenylcyclopropenone (DPC). The receptors here all came from a woman aged 40 to 50 with alopecia areata. Some clones in this sample may be carry-over from other donors' samples.

The chain uses TRBV4-2 and TRBJ2-5, with D perhaps matching TRBD1 or TRBD2 (5 bases each). Deletions cut 0 bases from V and 2 bases from J, with 10 bases between. Germline assignment: CDR1 LGHNA and CDR2 YNFKEQ. The CDR3 is 15 residues long. The CDR3 loop is CASSQEGVKQETQYF. The CDR3, as DNA: TGTGCCAGCAGCCAAGAGGGGGTGAAACAAGAGACCCAGTACTTC.

There are many counts of this clonotype. The chain combines TRBV6-1 with TRBJ2-3; D uncertain. The V gene lost 2 bases and the J gene lost 1 base, with 10 bases spanning the gap. CDR3 size: 15 residues. Germline lookup yields CDR1 MNHNS and CDR2 SASEGT. This CDR3 reads CASSERGAGTDTQYF. The CDR3 coding sequence is TGTGCCAGCAGTGAAAGAGGAGCAGGCACAGATACGCAGTATTTT.

The V gene is TRBV6-2 or TRBV6-3, the J gene TRBJ1-1; no definite D call. Germline V CDR1 and CDR2: MNHEY, SVGEGT. The V end lost 6 bases, the J end lost 6 bases, and 14 bases lay between the germline ends. The CDR3 extends over 13 amino acids. The CDR3 DNA reads as TGTGCCAGCAGAACAACAGAGCCCTCTGAAGCTTTCTTT. Residues: CASRTTEPSEAFF.

The J gene is TRBJ2-7, the V gene TRBV27; D not resolved. This CDR3 comprises 12 residues. V dropped 7 bases and J dropped 5 bases, with 12 bases sitting between them. CDR1 MNHEY and CDR2 SMNVEV come from the germline V gene (reference sequence). CDR3 sequence reads: CASIGPPHEQYF. Here the CDR3 DNA reads TGTGCCAGCATCGGCCCCCCCCACGAGCAGTACTTC.

This clonotype was picked up a small number of times. The gene calls are TRBV3-1 and TRBJ2-1; 7 bases agree with TRBD2. Germline values: CDR1 LGHDT, CDR2 YNNKEL (reference sequence). CDR3 length equals 15 residues. V trimming: 1 base; J trimming: 8 bases; junction bases outside the gene matches: 8. Here the CDR3 DNA reads TGTGCCAGCAGCCAAGGGACTAGAAATTTATATGAGCAGTTCTTC. Its translation: CASSQGTRNLYEQFF.

This clonotype was seen ten or more times. V gene TRBV7-6 combines with J gene TRBJ1-6, with D hard to call. CDR3 length: 16 residues. V was trimmed by 5 bases and J by 6 bases, leaving 17 bases between them. The germline V gene encodes CDR1 SGHVS and CDR2 FNYEAQ. CDR3 nucleotides: TGTGCCAGCAGCCCCTCCGCCGTAATAACTAATTCACCCCTCCACTTT. Translation: CASSPSAVITNSPLHF.

In its sample, this clonotype was seen a few times. The V call is TRBV5-1, the J call TRBJ2-5; D gene ambiguous. This CDR3 has 16 amino acids. Germline V gene lookup returns CDR1 SGHRS and CDR2 YFSETQ. V gave up 4 bases and J gave up 1 base, with 17 bases separating them. The CDR3 reads CASSLPEDGAQETQYF. As DNA, the CDR3 is TGCGCCAGCAGCCTGCCCGAGGATGGAGCCCAAGAGACCCAGTACTTC.

This clonotype was picked up many times. V is TRBV10-1 and J is TRBJ1-6, with D maybe TRBD1 (5 bases). Trimming removed 6 bases at V and 0 bases at J, with 21 bases between. The germline V gene has CDR1 WNHNN and CDR2 SYGVQD (reference sequence). The CDR3 totals 19 residues. CDR3 in DNA: TGCGCCAGCAGCCTCCAGGGAAGGGGCAAGACCTCCTATAATTCACCCCTCCACTTT. This codes for CASSLQGRGKTSYNSPLHF.

This sequence joins TRBV29-1 and TRBJ1-1, with a weak D call TRBD1 (5 bases). CDR1 is SQVTM and CDR2 is ANQGSEA in the germline V gene. V was trimmed by 4 bases and J by 1 base, leaving 10 bases between them. This CDR3 spans 13 amino acids. The CDR3 sequence: CSVGGPGNTEAFF. Written as DNA, the CDR3 is TGCAGCGTTGGGGGCCCGGGGAACACTGAAGCTTTCTTT.

V is TRBV5-1 and J is TRBJ2-3; D possibly corresponds to TRBD2 (6 bases). V gave up 5 bases and J gave up 4 bases, with 23 bases separating them. Germline V gene data show CDR1 as SGHRS and CDR2 as YFSETQ. CDR3 length: 17 amino acids. The CDR3 coding sequence is TGCGCCAGCAGGGACCGGGACTTTCTGGGACGTTCAGATACGCAGTATTTT. As protein: CASRDRDFLGRSDTQYF. The full variable domain, rest sourced from reference TRBV5-1 and TRBJ2-3, is KAGVTQTPRYLIKTRGQQVTLSCSPISGHRSVSWYQQTPGQGLQFLFEYFSETQRNKGNFPGRFSGRQFSNSRSEMNVSTLELGDSALYLCASRDRDFLGRSDTQYFGPGTRLTVL.

The count of this clonotype is one. This chain uses TRBV6-1 with TRBJ2-3; D is unclear. The CDR3 sequence is 14 residues long. Germline lookup yields CDR1 MNHNS and CDR2 SASEGT. Trimming shortened V by 6 bases and J by 0 bases, and 10 bases separated the two germline ends. The CDR3 DNA reads TGTGCCAGCAGGGAGCAGAGGAGCACAGATACGCAGTATTTT. As protein: CASREQRSTDTQYF.

CDR3 in DNA: TGTGCCAGCTTTAAGGGGCCTGGAGGGGAGCAGTACTTC. This encodes CASFKGPGGEQYF. V gene TRBV18 combines with J gene TRBJ2-7; TRBD2 is a possible D gene (6 bases). CDR1 is KGHSH, CDR2 LQKENI, per germline. V shed 7 bases and J shed 7 bases, with 17 bases lying between them. The CDR3 has 13 residues.

This clonotype was observed many times. V gene TRBV11-2 combines with J gene TRBJ2-3, with a weak D call TRBD1 (6 bases). This CDR3 comprises 14 residues. The V end was cut by 5 bases, the J end by 8 bases, with 17 bases between. Germline V gives CDR1 SGHAT, CDR2 FQNNGV. CDR3 sequence: CASSIPTTGTTQYF. CDR3 nucleotides: TGTGCCAGCAGCATACCTACGACAGGAACTACGCAGTATTTT.

This clonotype was observed at least ten times. The chain is built from TRBV20-1 and TRBJ1-3, with D possibly matching TRBD1 (5 bases). The V end lost 4 bases, the J end lost 0 bases, and 16 bases lay between the germline ends. CDR1 is DFQATT and CDR2 is SNEGSKA in the germline V gene (reference sequence). CDR3 length: 16 residues. CDR3 sequence reads: CSATSGLPSSGNTIYF. CDR3 DNA: TGCAGTGCTACTTCAGGGCTCCCAAGCTCTGGAAACACCATATATTTT.

At least ten counts were recorded for this clonotype. The gene calls are TRBV13 and TRBJ2-3; no reliable D call. The V gene lost 2 bases and the J gene lost 3 bases, with 12 bases spanning the gap. The CDR3 is 15 amino acids. The germline gives CDR1 PRHDT, CDR2 FYEKMQ (reference sequence). This chain's CDR3 is CASSLSPGSTDTQYF. CDR3 in DNA: TGTGCCAGCAGCTTATCCCCCGGATCGACAGATACGCAGTATTTT.

This clonotype came up a few times. This sequence joins TRBV10-3 and TRBJ2-7, with D maybe TRBD1 (6 bases). The ends were cut back, 8 bases at V and 5 bases at J, with 19 bases in the middle. The germline CDR1 and CDR2 sequences are ENHRY and SYGVKD. The CDR3 is 14 residues long. CDR3 sequence reads: CAIREQQGTHEQYF. The CDR3 DNA follows: TGTGCCATCCGGGAACAACAGGGTACCCACGAGCAGTACTTC.

The chain carries TRBV4-1 and TRBJ1-6, with D maybe TRBD1 (6 bases). V lost 2 bases to trimming and J lost 7 bases, with 12 bases between them. The CDR3 is made up of 15 amino acids. Looked up from germline, CDR1 is MGHRA and CDR2 is YSYEKL. Here the CDR3 reads CASSQSGQPNSPLHF. DNA of the CDR3: TGCGCCAGCAGCCAATCAGGACAGCCGAATTCACCCCTCCACTTT.

The V gene is TRBV5-5, the J gene TRBJ2-5; D perhaps matches TRBD2 (6 bases). Germline V CDR1 and CDR2: SGHKS, YYEKEE (reference sequence). Trimming stripped 3 bases from V and 4 bases from J, with 13 bases between. The CDR3 covers 14 residues. Here the CDR3 DNA reads TGTGCCAGCAGCTCGGACCGGAGGGGAGAGACCCAGTACTTC. Translating gives CASSSDRRGETQYF.

This clonotype was counted at least ten times. This chain joins TRBV7-9 and TRBJ1-5; D is undetermined. There are 12 residues in the CDR3. Germline CDR1 SEHNR, CDR2 FQNEAQ (reference sequence). The V and J ends lost 1 base and 5 bases respectively, with 3 bases between them. Here the CDR3 DNA reads TGTGCCAGCAGCTTAGTCGATCAGCCCCAGCATTTT. This gives the protein CASSLVDQPQHF.

The table lists this clonotype with a few counts. The chain employs TRBV6-2 or TRBV6-3 and TRBJ2-7; weak D call: TRBD1 (6 bases). V lost 0 bases and J 7 bases, leaving 10 bases between the germline ends. Germline values: CDR1 MNHEY, CDR2 SVGEGT. The CDR3 consists of 13 residues. The CDR3 protein is CASSYSGAWEQYF. As DNA, the CDR3 is TGTGCCAGCAGTTACTCGGGGGCTTGGGAGCAGTACTTC.

This clonotype was seen many times. The genes are TRBV7-9 and TRBJ2-7; 11 bases are shared with TRBD2. The CDR3 extends over 14 amino acids. J was trimmed by 5 bases and V by 0 bases; bases with no gene match: 0. Germline V lookup: CDR1 SEHNR, CDR2 FQNEAQ (reference sequence). The CDR3 coding sequence is TGTGCCAGCAGCTTAGCACTAGCGGGGGACGAGCAGTACTTC. This encodes CASSLALAGDEQYF.

In its sample, this clonotype was seen a few times. The V gene is TRBV11-2, the J gene TRBJ2-4; D not resolved. Germline V gene lookup returns CDR1 SGHAT and CDR2 FQNNGV. Trimming left V 5 bases short and J 0 bases short, with 14 bases between. The length of the CDR3 is 16 residues. The CDR3 loop reads CASSEYLNLAKNIQYF. The DNA of the CDR3 is TGTGCCAGCAGCGAGTACCTAAACCTAGCCAAAAACATTCAGTACTTC. Using reference TRBV11-2 and TRBJ2-4 for the parts outside the CDR3, the full variable domain is EAGVAQSPRYKIIEKRQSVAFWCNPISGHATLYWYQQILGQGPKLLIQFQNNGVVDDSQLPKDRFSAERLKGVDSTLKIQPAKLEDSAVYLCASSEYLNLAKNIQYFGAGTRLSVL.

This chain uses TRBV2 with TRBJ2-5; 8 bases are a match to TRBD2. This CDR3 has 14 residues. The germline V gene encodes CDR1 SNHLY and CDR2 FYNNEI. The J segment lost 0 bases and the V segment lost 6 bases, leaving 3 bases of the junction unmatched. The CDR3: CASSGGEYQETQYF. The DNA for the CDR3 is TGTGCCAGCAGCGGGGGGGAGTACCAAGAGACCCAGTACTTC. Full variable domain (remainder filled in from reference TRBV2 and TRBJ2-5): EPEVTQTPSHQVTQMGQEVILRCVPISNHLYFYWYRQILGQKVEFLVSFYNNEISEKSEIFDDQFSVERPDGSNFTLKIRSTKLEDSAMYFCASSGGEYQETQYFGPGTRLLVL.

There are many counts of this clonotype. The rearrangement links TRBV24-1 to TRBJ2-3; D unclear. CDR1 is KGHDR, CDR2 SFDVKD, per germline. This CDR3 is 11 amino acids long. V lost 5 bases, J lost 5 bases, and 4 bases lay in between. CDR3 amino acids: CATSGGDTQYF. DNA for the CDR3: TGTGCCACCAGTGGCGGAGATACGCAGTATTTT.

This rearrangement joins TRBV6-6 to TRBJ1-2; the D gene is possibly TRBD1 (5 bases). V was cut by 6 bases and J by 4 bases, with 18 bases left in between. Per the germline V gene, CDR1 is MNHNY and CDR2 is SVGAGI (reference sequence). The CDR3 length is 15 residues. Here the CDR3 reads CASSLSPPGTYGYTF. CDR3 DNA: TGTGCCAGCAGCCTTTCCCCCCCAGGGACCTATGGCTACACCTTC.

The V gene is TRBV27, the J gene TRBJ2-1; 10 positions agree with TRBD1. Germline CDR1 is MNHEY and CDR2 is SMNVEV (reference sequence). The V gene end was trimmed by 4 bases and the J gene end by 9 bases; junction bases not matched to a gene: 6. The CDR3 length is 14 residues. CDR3 DNA sequence: TGTGCCAGCAGTTCCCGGGACAGGGGCGGTGAGCAGTTCTTC. It yields the protein CASSSRDRGGEQFF.

This clonotype was counted only a few times. V gene TRBV10-3 combines with J gene TRBJ2-7; possibly TRBD1 for D (5 bases). CDR3 size: 14 residues. Deletions cut 0 bases from V and 5 bases from J, with 11 bases between. Germline lookup yields CDR1 ENHRY and CDR2 SYGVKD. The CDR3 protein is CAISESRGYNEQYF. CDR3 nucleotides: TGTGCCATCAGTGAGTCAAGGGGATACAACGAGCAGTACTTC.

This clonotype showed up many times. J is TRBJ1-4 and V is TRBV5-1; no clear D. V lost 2 bases, J lost 8 bases, and 13 bases lay in between. Per germline, CDR1 SGHRS and CDR2 YFSETQ. The CDR3 is 14 residues long. CDR3 region: CASSFIGSGEKLFF. CDR3 DNA: TGCGCCAGCAGCTTTATAGGAAGTGGGGAAAAACTGTTTTTT. Looking up the rest from reference TRBV5-1 and TRBJ1-4 gives the full variable domain: KAGVTQTPRYLIKTRGQQVTLSCSPISGHRSVSWYQQTPGQGLQFLFEYFSETQRNKGNFPGRFSGRQFSNSRSEMNVSTLELGDSALYLCASSFIGSGEKLFFGSGTQLSVL.

This clonotype was seen repeatedly, ten times or more. The rearrangement uses TRBV29-1 and TRBJ1-1; the D gene is possibly TRBD1 (5 bases). Germline assignment: CDR1 SQVTM and CDR2 ANQGSEA. The CDR3 contains 13 residues. The V and J ends lost 5 bases and 5 bases respectively, with 15 bases between them. The CDR3 region is CSVLRAGWTEAFF. CDR3 in DNA: TGCAGCGTTCTCAGGGCGGGTTGGACTGAAGCTTTCTTT.

This clonotype has a handful of counts. The V call is TRBV7-6, the J call TRBJ2-1; TRBD2 matches 11 bases. Unmatched junction bases numbered 17, after V lost 4 bases and J lost 6 bases. The V gene's germline CDR1 is SGHVS and CDR2 FNYEAQ. The CDR3 totals 19 residues. In DNA form, the CDR3 reads TGTGCCAGCAGCTGGGTGGCTTACATAATAGCGGGGGGGCCCAATGAGCAGTTCTTC. It codes for CASSWVAYIIAGGPNEQFF.

The sample holds a few counts of this clonotype. The J gene is TRBJ2-5, the V gene TRBV29-1; D unresolved. From germline, CDR1 is SQVTM and CDR2 ANQGSEA. The CDR3 has 15 amino acids. The ends were cut back, 1 base at V and 1 base at J, with 13 bases in the middle. The CDR3 loop reads CSVEGPPLPQETQYF. CDR3 coding DNA: TGCAGCGTTGAAGGGCCCCCTCTCCCCCAAGAGACCCAGTACTTC.

Many counts were recorded for this clonotype. The chain joins TRBV20-1 to TRBJ1-2, with 10 bases fitting TRBD1. V trimming: 8 bases; J trimming: 4 bases; junction bases outside the gene matches: 13. The CDR3 contains 15 residues. Germline assignment: CDR1 DFQATT and CDR2 SNEGSKA (reference sequence). Here the CDR3 reads CSRIGTGVNSYGYTF. As DNA, the CDR3 is TGCAGTAGGATCGGGACAGGGGTTAATAGCTATGGCTACACCTTC.